One and the same sample provided the 21 T cell receptor beta chains below, sequenced in a study of graft-versus-host responses after intestinal transplantation. These TCRs are of unknown antigen specificity. Using immunoSEQ multiplex PCR, the repertoire was profiled, and TCRdb retains in-frame clones only, with some absent. The sample has approximately 90,000 clones, 90% to 95% seen once; the top ten hold about 2%. The input for sequencing was unstimulated CD8+ T cells sorted from spleen or lymph node cells, taken before intestinal transplant. The origin of the receptors is a human donor who received an intestinal transplant.

The chain's CDR3 is CASPGGLAGGLGTQYF. CDR3 coding DNA: TGTGCCAGCCCGGGGGGACTAGCGGGGGGTCTGGGTACGCAGTATTTT. The chain carries TRBV2 and TRBJ2-3; 15 positions agree with TRBD2. V dropped 8 bases and J dropped 8; count of bases not matched to a gene: 11. The CDR3 runs to 16 residues. Germline assignment: CDR1 SNHLY and CDR2 FYNNEI.

In this sample, this clone turned up once. This chain connects TRBV27 to TRBJ2-1, with 10 bases matching TRBD2. The ends lost 1 base at V and 6 bases at J; junction bases unmatched: 0. Germline-derived CDR1 and CDR2 are MNHEY and SMNVEV (reference sequence). CDR3 size: 14 residues. CDR3 coding DNA: TGTGCCAGCAGTTTATGGACTAGCGGCAATGAGCAGTTCTTC. Its translation: CASSLWTSGNEQFF.

DNA for the CDR3: TGTGCCAGTAGCCCCGGGCAGGGAGGCTACGAGCAGTACTTC. Protein sequence: CASSPGQGGYEQYF. The V call is TRBV19, the J call TRBJ2-7; possible D gene TRBD2, 6 bases. V was pared by 6 bases and J by 3 bases, with 15 bases between. CDR1 is LNHDA and CDR2 is SQIVND in the germline V gene (reference sequence). The length of the CDR3 is 14 residues. Full variable domain (missing parts from reference TRBV19 and TRBJ2-7): DGGITQSPKYLFRKEGQNVTLSCEQNLNHDAMYWYRQDPGQGLRLIYYSQIVNDFQKGDIAEGYSVSREKKESFPLTVTSAQKNPTAFYLCASSPGQGGYEQYFGPGTRLTVT.

This clone was seen a single time. The chain combines TRBV10-1 with TRBJ2-3; D is perhaps TRBD1 (6 bases). Per germline, CDR1 WNHNN and CDR2 SYGVQD (reference sequence). The CDR3 has 14 residues. Trimming pared 2 bases from V and 0 bases from J, leaving 6 bases between. CDR3 sequence: CASSERGSTDTQYF. CDR3 nucleotide sequence: TGCGCCAGCAGTGAGAGGGGGAGCACAGATACGCAGTATTTT.

J is TRBJ1-5 and V is TRBV15, with TRBD1 matching over 9 bases. J lost 4 bases, V lost 6 bases, and 7 bases had no gene match. The CDR3 consists of 15 residues. CDR1 and CDR2 from the germline V gene are LNHNV and YYDKDF (reference sequence). The DNA for the CDR3 is TGTGCCACCAGTCCGGGACAGGGAAGGAATCAGCCCCAGCATTTT. Its translation: CATSPGQGRNQPQHF.

This chain joins TRBV6-1 and TRBJ1-1; D gene ambiguous. The ends were cut back, 3 bases at V and 9 bases at J, with 14 bases in the middle. The CDR3 covers 13 residues. From germline, CDR1 is MNHNS and CDR2 SASEGT. CDR3 bases: TGTGCCAGCAGTGAGGTTGGCCTCTCTCAAGCTTTCTTT. It codes for CASSEVGLSQAFF.

The chain carries TRBV19 and TRBJ1-2; 9 nucleotides agree with TRBD1. V lost 6 bases to trimming and J lost 4 bases; unmatched junction nucleotides: 6. The germline CDR1 and CDR2 sequences are LNHDA and SQIVND (reference sequence). The CDR3 extends over 14 amino acids. CDR3 protein: CASRGGTGPYGYTF. The CDR3 DNA sequence: TGTGCCAGTAGAGGTGGGACAGGGCCCTATGGCTACACCTTC.

The chain joins TRBV11-2 to TRBJ1-1; D gene ambiguous. V gave up 5 bases and J gave up 2 bases, with 12 bases separating them. From germline, CDR1 is SGHAT and CDR2 FQNNGV. CDR3 size: 14 residues. CDR3 DNA: TGTGCCAGCAGCCCTTCCCTCTTTAACACTGAAGCTTTCTTT. Translation gives CASSPSLFNTEAFF.

The rearrangement links TRBV15 to TRBJ2-7; 8 positions match TRBD1. Germline V gene lookup returns CDR1 LNHNV and CDR2 YYDKDF (reference sequence). Unmatched junction bases numbered 7, after V lost 5 bases and J lost 4 bases. The CDR3 loop spans 14 amino acids. The CDR3 protein is CATSPDREWYEQYF. For the CDR3, the DNA is TGTGCCACCAGCCCGGACAGGGAATGGTACGAGCAGTACTTC.

J is TRBJ2-1 and V is TRBV5-6; TRBD2 matches at 8 bases. Germline lookup yields CDR1 SGHDT and CDR2 YYEEEE. There are 15 residues in the CDR3. The junction had 8 bases not matched to a gene; V was cut back by 2 bases and J by 7 bases. In nucleotides, the CDR3 is TGTGCCAGCAGCTTACCGGGACTAGTGGGGAATGAGCAGTTCTTC. Amino acids: CASSLPGLVGNEQFF. The entire variable domain, with the rest obtained from reference TRBV5-6 and TRBJ2-1, is as follows: DAGVTQSPTHLIKTRGQQVTLRCSPKSGHDTVSWYQQALGQGPQFIFQYYEEEERQRGNFPDRFSGHQFPNYSSELNVNALLLGDSALYLCASSLPGLVGNEQFFGPGTRLTVL.

This clone came up a few times. This rearrangement joins TRBV5-6 to TRBJ1-5; 8 bases map to TRBD1. V gave up 5 bases and J gave up 0 bases; unmatched junction bases: 7. Germline assignment: CDR1 SGHDT and CDR2 YYEEEE. CDR3 length: 16 residues. The CDR3 bases are TGTGCCAGCAGTTCGTTGACAGGGGATAGCAATCAGCCCCAGCATTTT. This gives the protein CASSSLTGDSNQPQHF.

This clone was found once. The rearrangement links TRBV4-3 to TRBJ2-7, with TRBD1 matching 7 bases. The CDR3 consists of 13 residues. Germline trimming cut 5 bases from V and 3 bases from J; bases unmatched to any gene: 4. Looked up from germline, CDR1 is LGHNA and CDR2 is YSLEER. CDR3 in amino acids: CASSERQGYEQYF. CDR3 DNA: TGCGCCAGCAGCGAACGACAGGGCTACGAGCAGTACTTC.

This chain connects TRBV4-3 to TRBJ1-1, with D possibly matching TRBD1 (6 bases). CDR1 LGHNA and CDR2 YSLEER come from the germline V gene. The CDR3 contains 13 residues. V lost 4 bases, J lost 3 bases, and 9 bases lay in between. The DNA for the CDR3 is TGCGCCAGCAGCCTTACAGGGTACACTGAAGCTTTCTTT. Residues: CASSLTGYTEAFF.

This chain uses TRBV29-1 with TRBJ1-1; D possibly corresponds to TRBD1 (5 bases). This CDR3 comprises 15 residues. Trimming stripped 4 bases from V and 1 base from J, with 16 bases between. In germline, CDR1 is SQVTM, CDR2 ANQGSEA. The CDR3 reads CSVAPQGSANTEAFF. In DNA form, the CDR3 reads TGCAGCGTTGCCCCCCAGGGCTCTGCGAACACTGAAGCTTTCTTT.

This chain links TRBV2 with TRBJ1-1; the D is unclear. V was shortened by 4 bases and J by 7 bases, with 10 bases between the two germline ends. There are 12 residues in the CDR3. Per the germline V gene, CDR1 is SNHLY and CDR2 is FYNNEI. In nucleotides, the CDR3 is TGTGCCAGCAGTGCATGGCAGATTGAAGCTTTCTTT. This codes for CASSAWQIEAFF.

V and J are TRBV30 and TRBJ1-2; tentatively, D is TRBD1 (5 bases). Trimming cost V 7 bases and J 2 bases, with 20 bases left between them. Germline CDR1 reads GTSNPN; CDR2 reads SVGIG (reference sequence). CDR3 size: 15 residues. For the CDR3, the DNA is TGTGCCTCCCATCCCTTAGGAGGGGAGAACTATGGCTACACCTTC. It is translated as CASHPLGGENYGYTF.

The CDR3 reads CASSLYGVGGDTNYGYTF. The CDR3 bases are TGTGCCAGCAGCTTATATGGGGTAGGAGGAGATACTAACTATGGCTACACCTTC. The chain is built from TRBV7-8 and TRBJ1-2; D uncertain. Germline V gives CDR1 SGHVS, CDR2 FQNEAQ. The V and J ends lost 2 bases and 0 bases respectively, with 19 bases between them. This CDR3 has 18 residues.

This clone was seen only a few times. The chain carries TRBV2 and TRBJ2-3; a weak D match, TRBD2 (5 bases). Germline V gene sequence: CDR1 SNHLY, CDR2 FYNNEI. The CDR3 is 13 residues long. Trimming cost V 7 bases and J 2 bases, with 10 bases left between them. CDR3 coding DNA: TGTGCCAGCATACAGCGGATCACAGATACGCAGTATTTT. It is translated as CASIQRITDTQYF.

The V gene is TRBV27, the J gene TRBJ1-5, with D perhaps matching TRBD1 (6 bases). CDR1 is MNHEY and CDR2 is SMNVEV in the germline V gene (reference sequence). This CDR3 comprises 14 residues. V lost 8 bases and J lost 4, with 15 bases in between. CDR3 DNA: TGTGCCAGCGGGCTCCCAGGGGTAAATCAGCCCCAGCATTTT. Protein product: CASGLPGVNQPQHF.

The rearrangement joins TRBV7-9 to TRBJ2-7, with TRBD2 matching over 16 bases. Germline values: CDR1 SEHNR, CDR2 FQNEAQ (reference sequence). The CDR3 length is 18 residues. The J segment lost 0 bases and the V segment lost 5 bases, leaving 7 bases of the junction unmatched. The CDR3 loop reads CASSPGLAGGIYSYEQYF. CDR3 DNA: TGTGCCAGCAGCCCGGGACTAGCGGGGGGGATTTACTCCTACGAGCAGTACTTC.

CDR3 protein: CASSQDLSGGAYNEQFF. CDR3 nucleotides: TGCGCCAGCAGCCAAGACCTTAGCGGGGGGGCTTACAATGAGCAGTTCTTC. This chain connects TRBV4-3 to TRBJ2-1; 11 bases are shared with TRBD2. The CDR3 covers 17 residues. The V gene's germline CDR1 is LGHNA and CDR2 YSLEER. The V gene end was trimmed by 0 bases and the J gene end by 4 bases; junction bases not matched to a gene: 5.